What follows describes a single T cell receptor (beta chain). Its specificity is not known. Profiled with immunoSEQ multiplex PCR; TCRdb holds only in-frame clones, not every one. The sample has roughly 28,000 clones, 65% to 90% seen once. The data derive from a study of cytotoxic CD8 clonotypes in ibrutinib-treated CLL. As for the study in general: Samples had a mean of around 280,000 productive templates and about 93,000 productive rearrangements. Study-wide results and caveats: Baseline clonality, above age-matched healthy donor levels, tracked circulating CD8+ T-cell counts. On treatment, the uncommon public clonotypes contracted or remained stable.

The authors obtained roughly 2 micrograms of genomic DNA from cryopreserved PBMCs for TCR beta libraries. CDR1 and CDR2 (germline): MRHNA, SNTAGT. Trimming removed 8 bases from V and 0 bases from J, with 14 bases in between. The CDR3 consists of 15 residues. This clonotype was obtained from a human donor with chronic lymphocytic leukemia. The specimen was PBMCs, collected after 24 months of ibrutinib treatment. The chain carries TRBV6-4 and TRBJ2-1, with D perhaps matching TRBD1 (5 bases). The CDR3 sequence is CASRSTDNSYNEQFF. CDR3 nucleotide sequence: TGTGCCAGCCGATCGACAGACAACTCCTACAATGAGCAGTTCTTC.